The 27 T cell receptor beta chains listed next were all sequenced from one sample in a study of regulatory T cells in long-lasting Graves disease. The time point denotes: newly diagnosed GD, antithyroid drugs for less than 3 months. The TCR library was prepared using RNA isolated from PBMCs. Libraries of TCR beta came from iRepertoire HTBI primers plus Arm-PCR of CDR3 regions. TCRdb recomputed calls from the multiplex PCR reads with MiXCR, one row per CDR3 protein. The sample holds some 460,000 distinct CDR3 sequences; about 17% are singletons and the top ten take 10% to 15%. The same specimen was also included in a second study, on T cells in Graves' hyperthyroidism and ophthalmopathy.

This material consisted of peripheral blood mononuclear cells (PBMCs), taken at new diagnosis, from a patient treated with antithyroid drugs. Every receptor here comes from a man aged 35-49 years with Graves disease.

This clonotype was found a few times. The chain has TRBV12-3 or TRBV12-4 and TRBJ2-7; weak D call: TRBD1 (6 bases). V was cut by 2 bases and J by 1 base, with 15 bases left in between. The CDR3 extends over 16 amino acids. Here the CDR3 reads CASSLIVGDTSYEQYF. The CDR3 DNA sequence: TGTGCCAGCAGTTTAATAGTGGGGGACACTTCCTACGAGCAGTACTTC.

As concerns this clonotype: One base away lies a much larger clone, so this may be a sequencing read error. The chain links TRBV28 to TRBJ2-5; D gene ambiguous. V lost 6 bases to trimming and J lost 11 bases, with 25 bases between them. The CDR3 has 15 residues. Germline loops: CDR1 MDHEN, CDR2 SYDVKM. The CDR3 DNA sequence: TGTGCCAGCAGATACGGACGTAACTCCTACAATGAGCAGTACTTC. It yields the protein CASRYGRNSYNEQYF.

This chain links TRBV5-6 with TRBJ1-3; D unclear. This CDR3 comprises 13 residues. Germline V gene lookup returns CDR1 SGHDT and CDR2 YYEEEE. The ends were cut back, 2 bases at V and 4 bases at J, with 7 bases in the middle. The CDR3 loop is CASSFFRGNTIYF. The CDR3, as DNA: TGTGCCAGCAGCTTCTTTCGCGGAAACACCATATATTTT.

The sample holds many counts of this clonotype. The V call is TRBV28, the J call TRBJ2-1; 10 bases are shared with TRBD2. The trim removed 6 bases at V and 5 bases at J, leaving 1 base unmatched. This CDR3 region has 13 residues. Looked up from germline, CDR1 is MDHEN and CDR2 is SYDVKM. The DNA for the CDR3 is TGTGCCAGCAGGCTAGCGGGAGACAATGAGCAGTTCTTC. It codes for CASRLAGDNEQFF.

The sample holds many counts of this clonotype. The rearrangement uses TRBV11-3 and TRBJ2-7; no reliable D call. The CDR3 consists of 12 residues. Germline V CDR1 and CDR2: SGHNT, YENEEA. The V gene lost 0 bases and the J gene lost 7 bases, with 7 bases spanning the gap. Written as DNA, the CDR3 is TGTGCCAGCAGCTTAGACAGAGAGGAGCAGTACTTC. Encoded protein: CASSLDREEQYF.

This clonotype was picked up many times. The rearrangement links TRBV13 to TRBJ2-7, with unresolved D. The CDR3 length is 12 residues. Between the trimmed V and J ends, which lost 0 bases and 5 bases, there was a span of 5 bases. Germline loops: CDR1 PRHDT, CDR2 FYEKMQ (reference sequence). The CDR3 is CASSLGTHEQYF. The CDR3 region has the DNA TGTGCCAGCAGCTTAGGGACTCACGAGCAGTACTTC.

This clonotype has ten or more counts. The genes are TRBV5-1 and TRBJ2-2, with D tentatively TRBD1 or TRBD2 (5 bases each). The CDR3 is 14 residues long. The V end lost 7 bases, the J end lost 1 base, and 11 bases lay between the germline ends. Per germline, CDR1 SGHRS and CDR2 YFSETQ. The CDR3 DNA reads as TGCGCCAGCGGGCAGGGACGGAACACCGGGGAGCTGTTTTTT. It codes for CASGQGRNTGELFF.

A note on this clonotype: A much larger clone is a single base away; this may be a read error. The chain uses TRBV12-5 and TRBJ2-7, with a possible D match to TRBD2 (5 bases). Germline loops: CDR1 LGHNT, CDR2 FRNRAP. The CDR3 runs to 15 residues. The DNA for the CDR3 is TGTGCTAGTGGGTTGGGCGCGGGTATCCACAATGAGCAGTACTTC. This encodes CASGLGAGIHNEQYF. The complete variable domain, with remaining parts taken from reference TRBV12-5 and TRBJ2-7, reads DARVTQTPRHKVTEMGQEVTMRCQPILGHNTVFWYRQTMMQGLELLAYFRNRAPLDDSGMPKDRFSAEMPDATLATLKIQPSEPRDSAVYFCASGLGAGIHNEQYFGPGTRLTVT.

This clonotype was observed many times. The DNA for the CDR3 is TGTGCCAGCAGTTCCCTCCAGACAACCGATTCACCCCTCCACTTT. It codes for CASSSLQTTDSPLHF. The rearrangement joins TRBV28 to TRBJ1-6; no definite D call. V shed 4 bases and J shed 8 bases, with 15 bases lying between them. Germline CDR1 reads MDHEN; CDR2 reads SYDVKM. The CDR3 consists of 15 residues.

This clonotype was seen at least ten times. Written as DNA, the CDR3 is TGTGCCAGCAGTTACTCTGGGTACGGGTCGTCTAGCGTTCACGAGCAGTACTTC. Protein product: CASSYSGYGSSSVHEQYF. The chain links TRBV6-9 to TRBJ2-7; D is possibly TRBD2 (6 bases). The CDR3 consists of 18 residues. The germline V gene has CDR1 MNHGY and CDR2 SVAAGI. V was shortened by 3 bases and J by 5 bases, with 26 bases between the two germline ends.

The rearrangement joins TRBV27 to TRBJ2-3; the match to TRBD2 covers 13 bases. The trim removed 3 bases at V and 4 bases at J, leaving 19 bases unmatched. Germline V gene sequence: CDR1 MNHEY, CDR2 SMNVEV (reference sequence). The CDR3 is 21 residues long. CDR3 DNA: TGTGCCAGCAGTTTCTCCGGACAGAGACTAGCGGGAGGTTTCGTCGCAGATACGCAGTATTTT. It is translated as CASSFSGQRLAGGFVADTQYF.

Many counts were recorded for this clonotype. V is TRBV3-1 and J is TRBJ1-2, with D unclear. V lost 0 bases and J lost 3, with 5 bases in between. This CDR3 has 13 residues. Germline assignment: CDR1 LGHDT and CDR2 YNNKEL (reference sequence). CDR3 DNA: TGTGCCAGCAGCCAAGACTGGGACTATGGCTACACCTTC. Translation: CASSQDWDYGYTF.

The chain uses TRBV2 and TRBJ1-1; D perhaps matches TRBD1 (5 bases). In germline, CDR1 is SNHLY, CDR2 FYNNEI. The CDR3 runs 13 residues. Trimming shortened V by 6 bases and J by 6 bases, and 14 bases separated the two germline ends. The CDR3 spells CASRGGGPPEAFF. Here the CDR3 DNA reads TGTGCCAGCAGGGGGGGAGGTCCCCCTGAAGCTTTCTTT.

This clonotype was counted many times. The chain carries TRBV28 and TRBJ2-3; D is undetermined. From germline, CDR1 is MDHEN and CDR2 SYDVKM. Trimming removed 3 bases from V and 4 bases from J, with 11 bases in between. This CDR3 comprises 14 residues. The CDR3 nucleotides are TGTGCCAGCAGTTTTGAATTTCCCCCAGATACGCAGTATTTT. Amino acid sequence: CASSFEFPPDTQYF.

This clonotype has a count of ten or more. Written as DNA, the CDR3 is TGTGCCAGCAGTCACAGGACTAGCGGGATAATCGGGGAGCTGTTTTTT. Residues: CASSHRTSGIIGELFF. This rearrangement joins TRBV6-1 to TRBJ2-2, with 12 bases that match TRBD2. V gave up 5 bases and J gave up 7 bases; unmatched junction bases: 8. This CDR3 comprises 16 residues. In germline, CDR1 is MNHNS, CDR2 SASEGT.

The sample holds a few counts of this clonotype. This clone may be a read error of a much larger clone one base away. The genes are TRBV27 and TRBJ2-1; tentatively, D is TRBD1 or TRBD2 (5 bases each). CDR1 is MNHEY and CDR2 is SMNVEV in the germline V gene (reference sequence). The V end lost 4 bases, the J end lost 2 bases, and 15 bases lay between the germline ends. The CDR3 covers 16 residues. The chain's CDR3 is CASSSGSRGPYNEQFF. CDR3 DNA sequence: TGTGCCAGCAGTTCGGGGTCGAGGGGACCCTACAATGAGCAGTTCTTC.

For the CDR3, the DNA is TGTGCCAGCAGCCAAGAATTAGGGAATAGCGGGAGAGGGAACACCGGGGAGCTGTTTTTT. Translated, it gives CASSQELGNSGRGNTGELFF. The chain couples TRBV3-1 to TRBJ2-2; 9 bases line up with TRBD2. V shed 0 bases and J 1 base; nucleotides not matched to a gene: 12. The CDR3 covers 20 residues. Germline V gene data show CDR1 as LGHDT and CDR2 as YNNKEL (reference sequence).

This clonotype has at least ten counts. The chain uses TRBV11-2 and TRBJ2-7, with D perhaps assigned TRBD1 or TRBD2 (7 bases each). This CDR3 has 15 amino acids. The germline V gene has CDR1 SGHAT and CDR2 FQNNGV. Trimming left V 3 bases short and J 5 bases short, with 17 bases between. Here the CDR3 DNA reads TGTGCCAGCAGCTTGACAGGGAGGGGGGCCGACGAGCAGTACTTC. As protein: CASSLTGRGADEQYF.

The chain employs TRBV19 and TRBJ2-1; 7 positions match TRBD2. This CDR3 is 14 amino acids long. After removal of 4 bases from V and 10 bases from J, the junction contained 10 bases not matched to a gene. CDR1 and CDR2 (germline): LNHDA, SQIVND (reference sequence). The CDR3 region has the DNA TGTGCCAGTAGTAGGGACTACCCCGAAGGCGAGCAGTTCTTC. Protein: CASSRDYPEGEQFF.

The chain combines TRBV11-1 with TRBJ2-5; D unclear. Trimming stripped 5 bases from V and 5 bases from J, with 12 bases between. Germline CDR1 is SGHAT and CDR2 is FQDESV (reference sequence). The CDR3 runs 13 residues. CDR3 nucleotides: TGTGCCAGCAGCCCCTCCCGTTTGGAGACCCAGTACTTC. Translated: CASSPSRLETQYF.

This clonotype was seen at least ten times. V and J are TRBV20-1 and TRBJ2-7; TRBD2 might be the D (6 bases). The V end was cut by 5 bases, the J end by 4 bases, with 15 bases between. This CDR3 has 13 residues. CDR1 and CDR2 (germline): DFQATT, SNEGSKA (reference sequence). DNA of the CDR3: TGCAGTGCTCGGGGACTCGGATTGTACGAGCAGTACTTC. Translation: CSARGLGLYEQYF.

In its sample, this clonotype was seen a few times. The chain couples TRBV25-1 to TRBJ2-2; D is unclear. Germline lookup yields CDR1 MGHDK and CDR2 SYGVNS. There are 14 residues in the CDR3. The V gene lost 1 base and the J gene lost 5 bases, with 8 bases spanning the gap. The CDR3 sequence is CASSEFVATGELFF. The CDR3 nucleotides are TGTGCCAGCAGTGAATTCGTTGCAACCGGGGAGCTGTTTTTT.

This clonotype has ten or more counts. V gene TRBV5-5 combines with J gene TRBJ2-2; tentative D call: TRBD2 (6 bases). V was pared by 0 bases and J by 4 bases, with 16 bases between. Germline V gene lookup returns CDR1 SGHKS and CDR2 YYEKEE (reference sequence). The CDR3 has 17 residues. The CDR3 sequence: CASSLVPSGSFTGELFF. The CDR3 coding sequence is TGTGCCAGCAGCTTGGTTCCCAGCGGGTCCTTCACCGGGGAGCTGTTTTTT.

J is TRBJ2-7 and V is TRBV6-2 or TRBV6-3; D not certain. Trimming removed 7 bases from V and 2 bases from J, with 18 bases in between. The CDR3 is 15 residues long. Germline CDR1 MNHEY, CDR2 SVGEGT. In DNA, the CDR3 is TGTGCCAGCAAAACCGGAGTGGTCTCACCCTACGAGCAGTACTTC. This encodes CASKTGVVSPYEQYF.

This clonotype came up a few times. As DNA, the CDR3 is TGTGCCAGCAGCTTAGGGACAGGGAGGAACACTGAAGCTTTCTTT. This codes for CASSLGTGRNTEAFF. The gene calls are TRBV5-5 and TRBJ1-1, with 9 bases that match TRBD1. There are 15 residues in the CDR3. The trim removed 2 bases at V and 1 base at J, leaving 3 bases unmatched. The germline V gene encodes CDR1 SGHKS and CDR2 YYEKEE (reference sequence). The whole variable domain, remainder taken from reference TRBV5-5 and TRBJ1-1, is DAGVTQSPTHLIKTRGQQVTLRCSPISGHKSVSWYQQVLGQGPQFIFQYYEKEERGRGNFPDRFSARQFPNYSSELNVNALLLGDSALYLCASSLGTGRNTEAFFGQGTRLTVV.

This clonotype has ten or more counts. The chain employs TRBV10-3 and TRBJ2-5; D uncertain. Between the trimmed V and J ends, which lost 3 bases and 5 bases, there was a span of 4 bases. The CDR3 sequence is 11 residues long. Per germline, CDR1 ENHRY and CDR2 SYGVKD. Here the CDR3 reads CAISDRETQYF. CDR3 sequence (DNA): TGTGCCATCAGTGATCGGGAGACCCAGTACTTC.

This clonotype was observed many times. The chain links TRBV29-1 to TRBJ1-1; 10 bases are a match to TRBD1. The CDR3 runs 15 residues. Trimming removed 0 bases from V and 4 bases from J; junction bases left unmatched: 5. Germline V gives CDR1 SQVTM, CDR2 ANQGSEA. CDR3 nucleotide sequence: TGCAGCGTTGAAGATTTGGACAGGGGGAGCACTGAAGCTTTCTTT. Translated, it gives CSVEDLDRGSTEAFF.